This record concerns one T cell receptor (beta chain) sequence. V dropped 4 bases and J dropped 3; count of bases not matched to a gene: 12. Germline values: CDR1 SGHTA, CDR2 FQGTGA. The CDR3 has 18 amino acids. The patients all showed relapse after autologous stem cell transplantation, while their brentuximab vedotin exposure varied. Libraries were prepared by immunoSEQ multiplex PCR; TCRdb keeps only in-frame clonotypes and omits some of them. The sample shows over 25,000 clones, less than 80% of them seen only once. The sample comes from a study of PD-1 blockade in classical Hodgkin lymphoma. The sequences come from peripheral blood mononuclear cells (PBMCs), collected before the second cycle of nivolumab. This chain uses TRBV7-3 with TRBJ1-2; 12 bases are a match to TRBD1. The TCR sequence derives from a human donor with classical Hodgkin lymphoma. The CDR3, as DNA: TGTGCCAGCAGCTCCCCCTCGGGACAGGGGGCCGGATACTATGGCTACACCTTC. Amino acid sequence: CASSSPSGQGAGYYGYTF.